This TCR beta chain was sequenced for a study of T cells in Graves' hyperthyroidism and ophthalmopathy. The CDR3 loop spans 20 amino acids. Germline V gives CDR1 LGHNT, CDR2 FRNRAP. V was cut by 0 bases and J by 7 bases, with 27 bases left in between. TCR beta CDR3 regions were amplified from RNA. Primed by the HTBI set, a first-round RT-PCR was run on the TCR CDR3. One entry per CDR3 protein, called by TCRdb with MiXCR from the multiplex PCR reads. This sample has fewer than 550,000 distinct CDR3 sequences, with around a quarter found just once. This clonotype was seen repeatedly, ten times or more. The sequence came from a woman younger than 45 with Graves' ophthalmopathy. The rearrangement uses TRBV12-5 and TRBJ2-2; D may be TRBD1 or TRBD2 (5 bases each). The sample comprised blood. The CDR3 bases are TGTGCTAGTGGTTTGGTGACGGGGCGCTCCCGTCCCTTCGTCGGCGGGGAGCTGTTTTTT. Its protein is CASGLVTGRSRPFVGGELFF.